Shown below are 13 T cell receptor beta chains from a single sample sequenced in a study of blood T cell repertoires in COVID-19. Assay: immunoSEQ multiplex PCR; the TCRdb copy retains only in-frame clones and omits some. In the table there are approximately 210,000 clones, 80% of which are singletons. Input material: PBMCs or T cells enriched from blood (not recorded which). All receptors derive from a man between 25 and 39 years old with acute COVID-19.

The J gene is TRBJ1-4, the V gene TRBV28, with 10 bases identical to TRBD1. With 2 bases clipped from V and 14 bases from J, the junction kept 11 bases outside the gene matches. Per the germline V gene, CDR1 is MDHEN and CDR2 is SYDVKM. This CDR3 spans 15 amino acids. DNA of the CDR3: TGTGCCAGCAGTTTAGGAGGGACAGGGGACCCCACGCTGTTTTTT. Its protein product is CASSLGGTGDPTLFF.

The chain joins TRBV9 to TRBJ1-6, with D hard to call. The CDR3 has 15 amino acids. Germline V CDR1 and CDR2: SGDLS, YYNGEE. The V and J ends lost 4 bases and 6 bases respectively, with 14 bases between them. The CDR3 nucleotides are TGTGCCAGCAGCTCCGAGGGCCTGTCTAATTCACCCCTCCACTTT. This translates into CASSSEGLSNSPLHF. Full variable domain (remainder filled in from reference TRBV9 and TRBJ1-6): DSGVTQTPKHLITATGQRVTLRCSPRSGDLSVYWYQQSLDQGLQFLIQYYNGEERAKGNILERFSAQQFPDLHSELNLSSLELGDSALYFCASSSEGLSNSPLHFGNGTRLTVT.

The CDR3 region is CASSLRGGGEVSNQPQHF. CDR3 coding DNA: TGTGCCAGCAGCCTCCGCGGGGGAGGAGAGGTTAGCAATCAGCCCCAGCATTTT. The V and J genes are TRBV11-2 and TRBJ1-5; D might be TRBD1 (5 bases). Trimming took off 5 bases at V and 0 bases at J, with 20 bases between the two ends. This CDR3 is 18 amino acids long. Germline loops: CDR1 SGHAT, CDR2 FQNNGV.

The chain couples TRBV24-1 to TRBJ1-2; D gene uncertain. Germline V gene sequence: CDR1 KGHDR, CDR2 SFDVKD. Trimming took 1 base from V and 4 from J, leaving 15 bases between them. The length of the CDR3 is 16 residues. The CDR3 DNA is TGTGCCACCAGTGATTTACCGAGAGGGCGGGGCTATGGCTACACCTTC. Translation gives CATSDLPRGRGYGYTF.

The rearrangement uses TRBV11-3 and TRBJ2-3, with D perhaps matching TRBD2 (6 bases). CDR3 length equals 17 residues. Trimming took off 1 base at V and 7 bases at J, with 21 bases between the two ends. Germline-derived CDR1 and CDR2 are SGHNT and YENEEA. CDR3 DNA sequence: TGTGCCAGCAGCTTAGTAGTCGGGACTGGCGCCGCTAATACGCAGTATTTT. It yields the protein CASSLVVGTGAANTQYF. Complete variable domain (other parts from reference TRBV11-3 and TRBJ2-3): EAGVVQSPRYKIIEKKQPVAFWCNPISGHNTLYWYLQNLGQGPELLIRYENEEAVDDSQLPKDRFSAERLKGVDSTLKIQPAELGDSAVYLCASSLVVGTGAANTQYFGPGTRLTVL.

The chain combines TRBV29-1 with TRBJ1-1; 10 bases agree with TRBD1. Germline V lookup: CDR1 SQVTM, CDR2 ANQGSEA. The trim removed 4 bases at V and 0 bases at J, leaving 5 bases unmatched. The CDR3 is made up of 15 amino acids. The CDR3 DNA is TGCAGCGTTGGGACAGGGGGGCGGGTGAACACTGAAGCTTTCTTT. It is translated as CSVGTGGRVNTEAFF. The full variable domain, completed using reference TRBV29-1 and TRBJ1-1, is SAVISQKPSRDICQRGTSLTIQCQVDSQVTMMFWYRQQPGQSLTLIATANQGSEATYESGFVIDKFPISRPNLTFSTLTVSNMSPEDSSIYLCSVGTGGRVNTEAFFGQGTRLTVV.

The rearrangement joins TRBV9 to TRBJ1-2, with 8 bases fitting TRBD1. Germline CDR1 is SGDLS and CDR2 is YYNGEE. The junction had 10 bases not matched to a gene; V was cut back by 0 bases and J by 6 bases. CDR3 length: 16 amino acids. The CDR3 DNA is TGTGCCAGCAGCGTAGGGGCCCAGGGGGCCCCGGATGGCTACACCTTC. It is translated as CASSVGAQGAPDGYTF. Together with reference TRBV9 and TRBJ1-2, the CDR3 gives the full variable domain: DSGVTQTPKHLITATGQRVTLRCSPRSGDLSVYWYQQSLDQGLQFLIQYYNGEERAKGNILERFSAQQFPDLHSELNLSSLELGDSALYFCASSVGAQGAPDGYTFGSGTRLTVV.

The chain recombines TRBV25-1 with TRBJ2-2, with TRBD1 as a possible D gene (7 bases). The CDR3 runs 15 residues. Germline V CDR1 and CDR2: MGHDK, SYGVNS. V was trimmed by 4 bases and J by 6 bases, leaving 15 bases between them. The CDR3 bases are TGTGCCAGCAGTGCCAGGGGGGCGATACCCGGGGAGCTGTTTTTT. It is translated as CASSARGAIPGELFF.

The chain joins TRBV5-1 to TRBJ2-7, with 9 bases that match TRBD2. The CDR3 is made up of 15 amino acids. Looked up from germline, CDR1 is SGHRS and CDR2 is YFSETQ. With V trimmed by 0 bases and J by 5 bases, 6 bases remained unmatched. As DNA, the CDR3 is TGCGCCAGCAGCTTGGCGTTGCTAGCGGGGAACGAGCAGTACTTC. Encoded protein: CASSLALLAGNEQYF.

The J gene is TRBJ1-2, the V gene TRBV6-5, with a weak D call TRBD1 (6 bases). Germline V CDR1 and CDR2: MNHEY, SVGAGI. Trimming shortened V by 9 bases and J by 8 bases, and 16 bases separated the two germline ends. This CDR3 has 12 residues. The CDR3 DNA reads TGTGCCAGTGGTAGGGGGGGCAGGGGCTACACCTTC. It encodes CASGRGGRGYTF.

The sample holds a few counts of this clone. This rearrangement joins TRBV2 to TRBJ1-4; possible D gene TRBD1, 5 bases. Germline CDR1 is SNHLY and CDR2 is FYNNEI. The ends were cut back, 5 bases at V and 8 bases at J, with 21 bases in the middle. The CDR3 is 16 amino acids. CDR3 loop: CASSSSVRGTKEKLFF. The CDR3 DNA follows: TGTGCCAGCAGTTCATCCGTCCGGGGGACGAAGGAAAAACTGTTTTTT.

The V gene is TRBV5-6, the J gene TRBJ1-1; D may be TRBD1 (6 bases). Trimming shortened V by 1 base and J by 11 bases, and 12 bases separated the two germline ends. Germline CDR1 and CDR2: SGHDT and YYEEEE. CDR3 length equals 12 residues. The DNA for the CDR3 is TGTGCCAGCAGCTTGCTGGGGGCGCGGGCTTTCTTT. Translation: CASSLLGARAFF.

This clone turned up a few times. V is TRBV14 and J is TRBJ1-6, with D perhaps matching TRBD1 (5 bases). V gave up 1 base and J gave up 6 bases, with 22 bases separating them. CDR1 and CDR2 from the germline V gene are SGHDN and FVKESK. The CDR3 contains 19 residues. The CDR3 spells CASSQVLGLGGGSNSPLHF. The CDR3 DNA reads as TGTGCCAGCAGCCAAGTATTGGGCCTGGGTGGGGGGTCTAATTCACCCCTCCACTTT.